One sample yielded the 32 T cell receptor beta chains listed below, sequenced in a study of cytomegalovirus exposure and HLA in healthy donors. PCR amplification relied on 60 Vbeta primers (plus 13 Jbeta primers). The repertoire was sequenced with immunoSEQ multiplex PCR; TCRdb's copy has only in-frame clones and lacks some. Seen here are over 100,000 clones, less than 80% observed once, and the top ten hold 5.5% to 7%. The specimen sequenced was PBMCs. The receptors come from a man aged 35-49 years in good health and CMV-seropositive.

V usage is TRBV28 and J usage is TRBJ2-7, with 7 nucleotides matching TRBD1. Germline loops: CDR1 MDHEN, CDR2 SYDVKM. Trimming cost V 4 bases and J 5 bases; bases outside gene matches: 11. There are 15 residues in the CDR3. CDR3 amino acids: CASSSPTGSSNEQYF. In DNA form, the CDR3 reads TGTGCCAGCAGTTCTCCGACAGGGTCTTCTAACGAGCAGTACTTC. The whole variable domain, remainder taken from reference TRBV28 and TRBJ2-7, is DVKVTQSSRYLVKRTGEKVFLECVQDMDHENMFWYRQDPGLGLRLIYFSYDVKMKEKGDIPEGYSVSREKKERFSLILESASTNQTSMYLCASSSPTGSSNEQYFGPGTRLTVT.

The V and J genes are TRBV19 and TRBJ1-2; 9 bases are a match to TRBD1. Germline CDR1 and CDR2: LNHDA and SQIVND (reference sequence). V shed 6 bases and J 5 bases; nucleotides not matched to a gene: 7. This CDR3 has 14 residues. The CDR3 DNA is TGTGCCAGTAGCAGTACAGGGGGCGAGTATGGCTACACCTTC. Protein product: CASSSTGGEYGYTF.

The rearrangement links TRBV7-2 to TRBJ1-6; D is possibly TRBD1 (6 bases). Germline-derived CDR1 and CDR2 are SGHTA and FQGNSA. The V end was cut by 6 bases, the J end by 9 bases, with 12 bases between. The CDR3 is made up of 13 amino acids. CDR3 region: CASRTGKGSPLHF. CDR3 DNA: TGTGCCAGCAGAACAGGGAAGGGTTCACCCCTCCACTTT.

V gene TRBV2 combines with J gene TRBJ2-7; no reliable D call. The length of the CDR3 is 10 residues. In germline, CDR1 is SNHLY, CDR2 FYNNEI. V shed 6 bases and J shed 3 bases, with 3 bases lying between them. The chain's CDR3 is CASSNYEQYF. CDR3 in DNA: TGTGCCAGCAGCAACTACGAGCAGTACTTC.

The V and J genes are TRBV10-3 and TRBJ2-1, with TRBD1 identical over 8 bases. The V and J ends lost 5 bases and 5 bases, in that order; junction bases with no gene match: 8. The CDR3 runs 15 residues. The germline V gene has CDR1 ENHRY and CDR2 SYGVKD. The CDR3 region has the DNA TGTGCCATCAGTCCACCGGGACAGGTAAACAATGAGCAGTTCTTC. It translates to CAISPPGQVNNEQFF.

CDR3 bases: TGTGCCAGCAGCTTAGAACAGACACTCTACGAGCAGTACTTC. This sequence encodes CASSLEQTLYEQYF. The chain uses TRBV7-2 and TRBJ2-5, with D uncertain. The J call may not be correct, given that the DNA end is closer to TRBJ2-7. Germline loops: CDR1 SGHTA, CDR2 FQGNSA. The CDR3 has 14 amino acids.

CDR3 protein: CASSLRLAGGGETQYF. Here the CDR3 DNA reads TGTGCCAGCAGTTTGCGACTAGCGGGAGGGGGGGAGACCCAGTACTTC. The J gene is TRBJ2-5, the V gene TRBV28, with 14 nucleotides matching TRBD2. This CDR3 contains 16 residues. J lost 5 bases, V lost 3 bases, and 5 bases had no gene match. Germline lookup yields CDR1 MDHEN and CDR2 SYDVKM.

The rearrangement uses TRBV7-2 and TRBJ2-5; weak D call: TRBD2 (5 bases). CDR3 length equals 13 residues. V shed 3 bases and J shed 5 bases, with 10 bases lying between them. Germline V gene lookup returns CDR1 SGHTA and CDR2 FQGNSA. Here the CDR3 DNA reads TGTGCCAGCAGCTTGACCGGGGTCGAGACCCAGTACTTC. Protein: CASSLTGVETQYF.

The gene calls are TRBV30 and TRBJ2-3, with TRBD2 matching over 7 bases. Germline-derived CDR1 and CDR2 are GTSNPN and SVGIG (reference sequence). This CDR3 has 14 amino acids. With 0 bases clipped from V and 4 bases from J, the junction kept 4 bases outside the gene matches. The CDR3 region has the DNA TGTGCCTGGAGTGTATGGGGGGGGGCAGATACGCAGTATTTT. As protein: CAWSVWGGADTQYF.

CDR3 in amino acids: CASSPTGQGFYGYTF. Written as DNA, the CDR3 is TGTGCCAGCAGCCCAACGGGACAGGGGTTTTATGGCTACACCTTC. V usage is TRBV5-5 and J usage is TRBJ1-2; 10 positions match TRBD1. V was clipped by 4 bases and J by 5 bases; unmatched bases: 8. Germline-derived CDR1 and CDR2 are SGHKS and YYEKEE (reference sequence). The CDR3 is 15 amino acids.

The chain employs TRBV5-1 and TRBJ2-7, with D possibly being TRBD1 (5 bases). The V and J ends lost 1 base and 6 bases respectively, with 14 bases between them. The CDR3 consists of 14 residues. Germline-derived CDR1 and CDR2 are SGHRS and YFSETQ. The CDR3 protein is CASSLPQRGGEQYF. In DNA form, the CDR3 reads TGCGCCAGCAGCTTGCCCCAAAGGGGTGGCGAGCAGTACTTC.

This clone was counted once. This chain connects TRBV5-4 to TRBJ2-5; D not certain. Germline lookup yields CDR1 SGHNT and CDR2 YYREEE (reference sequence). V was trimmed by 0 bases and J by 4 bases, leaving 13 bases between them. The CDR3 runs 15 residues. CDR3 sequence reads: CASSLDAYPGETQYF. CDR3 coding DNA: TGTGCCAGCAGCTTGGATGCCTACCCAGGAGAGACCCAGTACTTC.

The chain couples TRBV28 to TRBJ1-2, with TRBD1 identical over 9 bases. This CDR3 region has 14 residues. Germline V lookup: CDR1 MDHEN, CDR2 SYDVKM. Losses at the gene ends were 7 bases for V and 7 bases for J; bases not matched to a gene: 10. The CDR3 nucleotides read TGTGCCAGCACCGAACAGGGGGCGTTCTGTGGCTACACCTTC. Its protein is CASTEQGAFCGYTF.

A single count supports this clone. The chain uses TRBV9 and TRBJ2-3; D unresolved. Germline V gene sequence: CDR1 SGDLS, CDR2 YYNGEE. V dropped 0 bases and J dropped 0 bases, with 8 bases sitting between them. This CDR3 is built from 15 residues. This CDR3 is CASSVVASSTDTQYF. CDR3 bases: TGTGCCAGCAGCGTAGTTGCCAGTAGCACAGATACGCAGTATTTT.

This clone was picked up one time. V gene TRBV6-5 combines with J gene TRBJ1-1, with D perhaps TRBD1 (5 bases). V lost 11 bases, J lost 0 bases, and 10 bases lay in between. The V gene's germline CDR1 is MNHEY and CDR2 SVGAGI. CDR3 length: 12 residues. As DNA, the CDR3 is TGTGCCGTTCAGGGCATGAACACTGAAGCTTTCTTT. Translated: CAVQGMNTEAFF.

The V gene is TRBV6-4, the J gene TRBJ1-3; the D gene is possibly TRBD1 (5 bases). In germline, CDR1 is MRHNA, CDR2 SNTAGT. The CDR3 has 17 amino acids. The germline V and J ends were trimmed by 4 bases and 4 bases, with 20 bases remaining between them. The CDR3 DNA sequence: TGTGCCAGCAGTGGCCCGCCCTGGTGGGGGAGGGGAAACACCATATATTTT. Its translation is CASSGPPWWGRGNTIYF.

The CDR3, as DNA: TGCGCCAGCTATTACGGACAGGGGGCCGCCGGGGAGCTGTTTTTT. Translated, it gives CASYYGQGAAGELFF. The gene calls are TRBV5-1 and TRBJ2-2; 11 bases align to TRBD1. The CDR3 is 15 residues long. Germline V gene data show CDR1 as SGHRS and CDR2 as YFSETQ. V gave up 7 bases and J gave up 6 bases; unmatched junction bases: 8.

The chain couples TRBV7-2 to TRBJ1-1; possible D gene TRBD1, 5 bases. Germline V gene lookup returns CDR1 SGHTA and CDR2 FQGNSA. This CDR3 region has 15 residues. V was cut by 5 bases and J by 0 bases, with 13 bases left in between. The CDR3 here is CASSPWTRVNTEAFF. In nucleotides, the CDR3 is TGTGCCAGCAGCCCTTGGACACGAGTGAACACTGAAGCTTTCTTT.

The J gene is TRBJ2-7, the V gene TRBV6-5; D perhaps matches TRBD1 (6 bases). Per the germline V gene, CDR1 is MNHEY and CDR2 is SVGAGI. Trimming stripped 4 bases from V and 1 base from J, with 11 bases between. This CDR3 region has 14 residues. The CDR3 nucleotides are TGTGCCAGCAGTTCAACCGACAGGTCCTACGAGCAGTACTTC. Residues: CASSSTDRSYEQYF.

This chain joins TRBV6-5 and TRBJ1-1, with 7 bases fitting TRBD1. The length of the CDR3 is 13 residues. V was clipped by 6 bases and J by 6 bases; unmatched bases: 7. Germline V gene lookup returns CDR1 MNHEY and CDR2 SVGAGI. This CDR3 is CASSLTGLAEAFF. CDR3 in DNA: TGTGCCAGCAGCCTGACAGGGCTTGCTGAAGCTTTCTTT.

The rearrangement links TRBV30 to TRBJ1-2, with 12 positions matching TRBD1. CDR3 size: 14 residues. After removal of 4 bases from V and 2 bases from J, the junction contained 2 bases not matched to a gene. Germline V gives CDR1 GTSNPN, CDR2 SVGIG (reference sequence). The CDR3 nucleotides are TGTGCCTGGATTGGGACAGGGGGCAACTATGGCTACACCTTC. It codes for CAWIGTGGNYGYTF.

The V and J genes are TRBV11-3 and TRBJ1-1, with no clear D. The CDR3 is 14 amino acids. The V gene lost 3 bases and the J gene lost 0 bases, with 8 bases spanning the gap. The germline V gene has CDR1 SGHNT and CDR2 YENEEA. The CDR3: CASSFRGLNTEAFF. For the CDR3, the DNA is TGTGCCAGCAGCTTTCGGGGATTGAACACTGAAGCTTTCTTT.

The chain couples TRBV7-2 to TRBJ2-1, with TRBD1 matching over 9 bases. With V trimmed by 1 base and J by 5 bases, 9 bases remained unmatched. This CDR3 contains 17 residues. CDR1 and CDR2 (germline): SGHTA, FQGNSA. The CDR3 loop is CASSLVLHRGRDNEQFF. In DNA, the CDR3 is TGTGCCAGCAGCTTAGTACTCCACAGGGGGCGGGACAATGAGCAGTTCTTC.

CDR3 loop: CASSNQQGVYPTNTGELFF. CDR3 nucleotides: TGTGCCAGCAGCAACCAACAGGGAGTTTACCCTACGAACACCGGGGAGCTGTTTTTT. V gene TRBV13 combines with J gene TRBJ2-2; weak D call: TRBD1 (6 bases). V was clipped by 5 bases and J by 0 bases, with 22 bases between them. Germline V CDR1 and CDR2: PRHDT, FYEKMQ (reference sequence). The CDR3 is made up of 19 amino acids.

There are a few counts of this clone. The chain links TRBV10-3 to TRBJ2-7; D might be TRBD1 (6 bases). CDR3 length: 15 residues. Germline V lookup: CDR1 ENHRY, CDR2 SYGVKD. The V and J ends lost 3 bases and 0 bases respectively, with 12 bases between them. As DNA, the CDR3 is TGTGCCATCAGTGATTCCGGGACATCCTCCTACGAGCAGTACTTC. Translated: CAISDSGTSSYEQYF.

This CDR3 is CASSRRGGGRTEAFF. The CDR3 DNA reads as TGTGCCAGCAGTAGGAGGGGTGGGGGTCGAACTGAAGCTTTCTTT. The chain has TRBV28 and TRBJ1-1; D might be TRBD1 (5 bases). CDR3 length: 15 residues. The V end was cut by 5 bases, the J end by 5 bases, with 18 bases between. In germline, CDR1 is MDHEN, CDR2 SYDVKM.

This chain links TRBV28 with TRBJ1-2, with a tentative D call TRBD1 (5 bases). V was pared by 1 base and J by 4 bases, with 16 bases between. The CDR3 has 16 residues. In germline, CDR1 is MDHEN, CDR2 SYDVKM. CDR3 in DNA: TGTGCCAGCAGTTTATTTCTTATGGGGGGATCCTATGGCTACACCTTC. Residues: CASSLFLMGGSYGYTF.

This chain connects TRBV10-3 to TRBJ2-1; 15 bases agree with TRBD2. The junction had 7 bases not matched to a gene; V was cut back by 6 bases and J by 7 bases. Germline assignment: CDR1 ENHRY and CDR2 SYGVKD. The CDR3 is 16 residues long. CDR3 in DNA: TGTGCCATCAGCCCCGGACTAGCGGGAGGGCCAAATGAGCAGTTCTTC. It encodes CAISPGLAGGPNEQFF.

In this sample, this clone turned up a few times. The rearrangement joins TRBV6-6 to TRBJ2-7; D may be TRBD1 (8 bases). The germline gives CDR1 MNHNY, CDR2 SVGAGI (reference sequence). The CDR3 has 15 amino acids. The V gene lost 7 bases and the J gene lost 0 bases, with 16 bases spanning the gap. Here the CDR3 reads CASTLGGTGSYEQYF. CDR3 sequence (DNA): TGTGCCAGCACCCTGGGAGGGACAGGCTCCTACGAGCAGTACTTC.

This sequence joins TRBV5-6 and TRBJ1-5, with D possibly TRBD1 on 5 matching bases. This CDR3 is built from 16 residues. Germline V gene data show CDR1 as SGHDT and CDR2 as YYEEEE. Trimming took off 0 bases at V and 2 bases at J, with 12 bases between the two ends. CDR3 residues: CASSLAGSYGNQPQHF. DNA for the CDR3: TGTGCCAGCAGCTTGGCAGGGTCTTATGGCAATCAGCCCCAGCATTTT.

V is TRBV5-1 and J is TRBJ2-5; possible D gene TRBD2, 5 bases. The CDR3 contains 12 residues. Deletions cut 5 bases from V and 11 bases from J, with 16 bases between. Per the germline V gene, CDR1 is SGHRS and CDR2 is YFSETQ. CDR3 sequence: CASSYGSREQYF. CDR3 coding DNA: TGCGCCAGCAGTTATGGGAGTAGAGAGCAGTACTTC.

There are a few counts of this clone. The chain's CDR3 is CASSIRDYLGYEQYF. CDR3 bases: TGTGCCAGTAGTATTCGGGACTACCTCGGGTACGAGCAGTACTTC. The chain carries TRBV19 and TRBJ2-7, with 7 positions matching TRBD2. With V trimmed by 3 bases and J by 4 bases, 9 bases remained unmatched. This CDR3 is built from 15 residues. Germline CDR1 is LNHDA and CDR2 is SQIVND (reference sequence).